This T cell receptor beta chain was sequenced during a study of cytomegalovirus exposure and HLA in healthy donors. The study ran its PCR with 60 Vbeta and 13 Jbeta primers. Clones were read by immunoSEQ multiplex PCR, and TCRdb kept only the in-frame ones, dropping some. Of around 190,000 clones detected, about 78% appear once; the ten largest clones hold under 2.5%. Remarks on this clone: Its antigen is currently unknown.

This CDR3 is 16 amino acids long. Germline CDR1 SGHTA, CDR2 FQGNSA. Nominally healthy donors provided the samples, though records likely missed some immune exposures. Study findings and constraints: Earlier results showed most TCR beta V segments being productive about 90% or about 30% of the time. An analysis that was carried out later associated 16,951 TCR beta sequences with HLA alleles at 0.05 false discovery rate.

Sequenced sample: PBMCs. This sequence joins TRBV7-2 and TRBJ2-5; TRBD2 matches 9 bases. The J call is uncertain, as TRBJ2-7 better fits the DNA end. The receptor comes from a man aged 55 to 70 in good health and CMV-seronegative. The CDR3 coding sequence is TGTGCCAGCAGCTTAACCCATGCGGGAGGGAGCTACGAGCAGTACTTC. Translated, it gives CASSLTHAGGSYEQYF.